The text below deals with one TCR beta chain. A read error may explain this, as a much larger clone is one base away. Other DNA sequences in this specimen translate into the identical CDR3. These data are taken from a study of shared clonotypes between healthy human individuals. The method was immunoSEQ multiplex PCR; TCRdb's version includes in-frame clones alone and lacks a portion of them. Altogether about 490,000 clones are present, around 73% being singletons, with the ten largest covering around 12%. Germline CDR1 and CDR2: GTSNPN and SVGIG (reference sequence). This CDR3 contains 11 residues. Every donor was a Caucasian adult from Nashville, Tennessee.

The TCR originated in a woman aged 40-49 years in good health. Some clones in this sample may be carry-over from other donors' samples. V gene TRBV30 combines with J gene TRBJ1-1, with D possibly TRBD1 on 6 matching bases. Sequencing input: PBMCs. The CDR3 DNA reads as TGCGCCTGGAGTGTACACAGGGCCGCTTTCTTT. Its protein product is CAWSVHRAAFF. Based on the CDR3 plus reference TRBV30 and TRBJ1-1, the full variable domain is SQTIHQWPATLVQPVGSPLSLECTVEGTSNPNLYWYRQAAGRGLQLLFYSVGIGQISSEVPQNLSASRPQDRQFILSSKKLLLSDSGFYLCAWSVHRAAFFGQGTRLTVV.